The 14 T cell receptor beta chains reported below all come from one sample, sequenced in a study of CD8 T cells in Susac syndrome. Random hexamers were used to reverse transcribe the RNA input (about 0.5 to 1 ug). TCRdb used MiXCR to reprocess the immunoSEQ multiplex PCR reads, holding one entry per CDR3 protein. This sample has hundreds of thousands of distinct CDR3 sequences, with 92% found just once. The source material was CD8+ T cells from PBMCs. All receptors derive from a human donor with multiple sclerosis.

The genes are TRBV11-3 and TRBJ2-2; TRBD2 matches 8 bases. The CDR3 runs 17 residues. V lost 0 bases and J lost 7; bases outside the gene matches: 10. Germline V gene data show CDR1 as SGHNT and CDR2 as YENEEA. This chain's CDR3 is CASSLDPLSGGSGELFF. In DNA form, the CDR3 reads TGTGCCAGCAGCTTAGATCCTCTAAGCGGGGGAAGCGGGGAGCTGTTTTTT.

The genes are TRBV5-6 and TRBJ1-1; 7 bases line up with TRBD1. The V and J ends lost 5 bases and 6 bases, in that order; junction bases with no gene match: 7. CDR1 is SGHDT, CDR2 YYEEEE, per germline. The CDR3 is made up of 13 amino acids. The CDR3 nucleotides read TGTGCCAGCAGTCAGGGGGGAGAAGCTGAAGCTTTCTTT. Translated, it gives CASSQGGEAEAFF.

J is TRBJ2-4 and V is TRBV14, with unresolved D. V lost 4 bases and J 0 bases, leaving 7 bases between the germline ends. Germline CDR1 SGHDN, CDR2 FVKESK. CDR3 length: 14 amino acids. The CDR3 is CASSRGLAKNIQYF. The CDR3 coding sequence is TGTGCCAGCAGCCGAGGCCTAGCCAAAAACATTCAGTACTTC.

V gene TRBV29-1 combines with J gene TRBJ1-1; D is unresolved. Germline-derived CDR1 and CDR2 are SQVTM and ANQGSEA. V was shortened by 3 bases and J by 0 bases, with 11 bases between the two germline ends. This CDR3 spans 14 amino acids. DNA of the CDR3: TGCAGCGTTGATGAGGCCACCTTGAACACTGAAGCTTTCTTT. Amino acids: CSVDEATLNTEAFF.

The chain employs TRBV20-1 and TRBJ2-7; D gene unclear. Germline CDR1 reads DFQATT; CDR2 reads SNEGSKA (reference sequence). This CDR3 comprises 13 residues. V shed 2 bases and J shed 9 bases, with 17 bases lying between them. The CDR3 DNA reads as TGCAGTGCTAGACATCAAGATGACGGGCTGCAGTACTTC. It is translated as CSARHQDDGLQYF.

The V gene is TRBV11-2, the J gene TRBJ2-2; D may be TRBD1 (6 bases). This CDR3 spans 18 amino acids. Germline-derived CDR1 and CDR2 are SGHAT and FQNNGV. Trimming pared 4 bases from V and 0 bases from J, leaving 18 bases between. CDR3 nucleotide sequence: TGTGCCAGCAGCTCAGGGGCCGGGATCTACCCGAACACCGGGGAGCTGTTTTTT. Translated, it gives CASSSGAGIYPNTGELFF.

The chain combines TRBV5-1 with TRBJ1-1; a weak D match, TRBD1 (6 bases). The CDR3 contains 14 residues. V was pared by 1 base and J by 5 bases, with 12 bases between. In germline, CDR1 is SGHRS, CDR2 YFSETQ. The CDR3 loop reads CASSLKGVGTEAFF. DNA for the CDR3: TGCGCCAGCAGCTTGAAGGGGGTAGGAACTGAAGCTTTCTTT.

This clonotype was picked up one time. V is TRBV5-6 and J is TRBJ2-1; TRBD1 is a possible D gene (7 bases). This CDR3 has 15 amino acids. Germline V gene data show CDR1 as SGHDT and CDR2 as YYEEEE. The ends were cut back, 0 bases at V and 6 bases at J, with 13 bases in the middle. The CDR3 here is CASSLATGRLNEQFF. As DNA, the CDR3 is TGTGCCAGCAGCTTGGCGACAGGGAGGCTCAATGAGCAGTTCTTC.

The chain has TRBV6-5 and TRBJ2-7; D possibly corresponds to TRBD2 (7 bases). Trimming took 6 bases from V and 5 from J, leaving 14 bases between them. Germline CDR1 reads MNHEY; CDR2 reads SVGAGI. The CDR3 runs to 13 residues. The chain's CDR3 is CASRIGGDHEQYF. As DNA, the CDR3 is TGTGCCAGCAGGATAGGGGGGGACCACGAGCAGTACTTC.

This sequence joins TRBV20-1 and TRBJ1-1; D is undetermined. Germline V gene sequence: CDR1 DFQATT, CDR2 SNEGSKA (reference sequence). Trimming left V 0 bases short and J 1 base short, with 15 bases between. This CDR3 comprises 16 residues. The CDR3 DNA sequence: TGCAGTGCTAGAGATAGGTCAGGACCTTCGAACACTGAAGCTTTCTTT. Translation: CSARDRSGPSNTEAFF.

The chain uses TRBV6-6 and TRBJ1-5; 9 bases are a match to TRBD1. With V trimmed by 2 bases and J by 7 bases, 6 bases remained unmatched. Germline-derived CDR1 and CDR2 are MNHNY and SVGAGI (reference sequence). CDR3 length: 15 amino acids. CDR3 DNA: TGTGCCAGCAGTTACCCGGGACAGGGAGGCCAGCCCCAGCATTTT. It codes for CASSYPGQGGQPQHF.

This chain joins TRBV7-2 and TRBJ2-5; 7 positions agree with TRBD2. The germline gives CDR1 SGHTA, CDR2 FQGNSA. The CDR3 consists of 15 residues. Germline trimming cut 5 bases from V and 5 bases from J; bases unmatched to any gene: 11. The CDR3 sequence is CASSPPGGRSETQYF. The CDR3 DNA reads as TGTGCCAGCAGCCCGCCGGGGGGTAGGTCGGAGACCCAGTACTTC.

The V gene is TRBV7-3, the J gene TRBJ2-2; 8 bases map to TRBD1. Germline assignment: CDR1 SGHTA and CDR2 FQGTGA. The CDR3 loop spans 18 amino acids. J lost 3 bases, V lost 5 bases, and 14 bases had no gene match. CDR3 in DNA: TGTGCCAGCAGCCCGGGTATTAGGACAGGGTACGACACCGGGGAGCTGTTTTTT. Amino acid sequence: CASSPGIRTGYDTGELFF.

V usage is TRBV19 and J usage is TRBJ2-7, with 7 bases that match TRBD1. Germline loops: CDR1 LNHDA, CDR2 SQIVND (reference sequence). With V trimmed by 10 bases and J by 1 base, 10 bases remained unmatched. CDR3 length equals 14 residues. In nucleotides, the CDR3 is TGTGCCACCGCGGACAGGCGCAGGTCCTACGAGCAGTACTTC. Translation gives CATADRRRSYEQYF.